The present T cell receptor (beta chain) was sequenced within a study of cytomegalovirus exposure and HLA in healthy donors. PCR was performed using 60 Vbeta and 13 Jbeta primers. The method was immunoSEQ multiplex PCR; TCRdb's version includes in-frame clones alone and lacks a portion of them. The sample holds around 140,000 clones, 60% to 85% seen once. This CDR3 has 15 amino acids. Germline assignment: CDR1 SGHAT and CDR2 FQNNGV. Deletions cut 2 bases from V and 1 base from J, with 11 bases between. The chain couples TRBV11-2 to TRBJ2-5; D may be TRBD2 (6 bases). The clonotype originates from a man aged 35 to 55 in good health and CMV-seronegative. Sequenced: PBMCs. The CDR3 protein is CASSLSNGGQETQYF. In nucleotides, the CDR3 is TGTGCCAGCAGCTTATCAAACGGGGGCCAAGAGACCCAGTACTTC.